The next 30 T cell receptor beta chains were all read from a single sample in a study of PD-1 blockade in mismatch repair-deficient tumors. This table comes from immunoSEQ multiplex PCR, and its TCRdb copy is limited to in-frame clones, with some not included. The sample carries approximately 100,000 clones, approximately 83% recorded once. The material sequenced was peripheral blood, taken about eight months after starting pembrolizumab. The receptors come from an adult with mismatch repair-deficient cancer.

This sequence joins TRBV5-1 and TRBJ1-2; 7 bases agree with TRBD1. Germline V gives CDR1 SGHRS, CDR2 YFSETQ. This CDR3 has 15 amino acids. Trimming cost V 2 bases and J 3 bases; bases outside gene matches: 7. CDR3 protein: CASSLVRQGHYGYTF. The CDR3 DNA sequence: TGCGCCAGCAGCTTAGTGCGACAGGGTCACTATGGCTACACCTTC.

V gene TRBV5-4 combines with J gene TRBJ2-5, with 8 bases that match TRBD1. The germline V gene has CDR1 SGHNT and CDR2 YYREEE (reference sequence). Trimming at V came to 2 bases and at J to 5 bases, leaving 11 bases not matched to a gene. CDR3 length equals 16 residues. CDR3 in amino acids: CASSLDPGGVWETQYF. The CDR3 region has the DNA TGTGCCAGCAGCTTAGACCCAGGGGGCGTCTGGGAGACCCAGTACTTC.

This chain connects TRBV5-6 to TRBJ2-5, with 9 nucleotides matching TRBD1. The CDR3 has 13 residues. Germline CDR1 and CDR2: SGHDT and YYEEEE. V lost 0 bases and J lost 7; bases outside the gene matches: 1. The CDR3 region has the DNA TGTGCCAGCAGCTTGGGACAGGGGGGGACCCAGTACTTC. Its translation: CASSLGQGGTQYF. The full variable domain, with the rest looked up from reference TRBV5-6 and TRBJ2-5, is DAGVTQSPTHLIKTRGQQVTLRCSPKSGHDTVSWYQQALGQGPQFIFQYYEEEERQRGNFPDRFSGHQFPNYSSELNVNALLLGDSALYLCASSLGQGGTQYFGPGTRLLVL.

This chain links TRBV6-1 with TRBJ2-7; TRBD1 matches 9 bases. The CDR3 consists of 15 residues. With V trimmed by 2 bases and J by 7 bases, 9 bases remained unmatched. Germline V lookup: CDR1 MNHNS, CDR2 SASEGT. CDR3 DNA: TGTGCCAGCAGTGAAAGGGGGACAGGGTACTCAGAGCAGTACTTC. It encodes CASSERGTGYSEQYF.

On this clone itself: Other DNA sequences within the sample encode an identical CDR3. The rearrangement uses TRBV19 and TRBJ1-4; 7 nucleotides align to TRBD1. Germline V gene lookup returns CDR1 LNHDA and CDR2 SQIVND (reference sequence). The CDR3 extends over 14 amino acids. J lost 8 bases, V lost 5 bases, and 8 bases had no gene match. The CDR3 here is CASSETGVGEKLFF. The CDR3 coding sequence is TGTGCCAGTAGTGAAACAGGGGTTGGAGAAAAACTGTTTTTT.

The chain combines TRBV7-9 with TRBJ2-1; TRBD1 matches 9 bases. The V segment lost 2 bases and the J segment 12 bases; nucleotides outside the gene matches: 20. Germline V gene sequence: CDR1 SEHNR, CDR2 FQNEAQ (reference sequence). The CDR3 runs 18 residues. CDR3 bases: TGTGCCAGCAGCTTATACAGGTTCGAGACAGGGGGTCAGAGTGGGCAGTTCTTC. Its translation: CASSLYRFETGGQSGQFF.

The rearrangement joins TRBV2 to TRBJ2-7, with D perhaps matching TRBD2 (5 bases). The CDR3 sequence is 14 residues long. Per germline, CDR1 SNHLY and CDR2 FYNNEI. V was shortened by 7 bases and J by 3 bases, with 16 bases between the two germline ends. In DNA form, the CDR3 reads TGTGCCAGCACGACCGAATTTCGGGGCTACGAGCAGTACTTC. Translating gives CASTTEFRGYEQYF. Drawing the rest from reference TRBV2 and TRBJ2-7, the complete variable domain is EPEVTQTPSHQVTQMGQEVILRCVPISNHLYFYWYRQILGQKVEFLVSFYNNEISEKSEIFDDQFSVERPDGSNFTLKIRSTKLEDSAMYFCASTTEFRGYEQYFGPGTRLTVT.

The J gene is TRBJ2-1, the V gene TRBV6-5; TRBD2 aligns across 8 bases. Germline CDR1 MNHEY, CDR2 SVGAGI. With V trimmed by 6 bases and J by 9 bases, 13 bases remained unmatched. The CDR3 runs 15 residues. CDR3 in DNA: TGTGCCAGCAGAGGAGCGGGAGCCGGTGGTTTTGAGCAGTTCTTC. Its protein is CASRGAGAGGFEQFF.

The chain recombines TRBV5-6 with TRBJ2-3, with 10 bases matching TRBD2. J gave up 5 bases and V 4 bases, and 13 bases lay outside the gene matches. The CDR3 is 17 amino acids. Germline V gives CDR1 SGHDT, CDR2 YYEEEE. The CDR3 sequence: CASSVISGTSDKDTQYF. Here the CDR3 DNA reads TGTGCCAGCAGCGTTATCTCCGGGACTAGCGACAAAGATACGCAGTATTTT.

The chain links TRBV5-8 to TRBJ2-1; TRBD1 agrees at 7 bases. This CDR3 spans 15 amino acids. Per the germline V gene, CDR1 is SGHTS and CDR2 is YDEGEE. Trimming cost V 0 bases and J 4 bases; bases outside gene matches: 4. CDR3 nucleotides: TGTGCCAGCAGCTTGGGACAGGGACAGTACAATGAGCAGTTCTTC. Its translation is CASSLGQGQYNEQFF.

The chain combines TRBV2 with TRBJ2-1, with 16 bases fitting TRBD2. The germline CDR1 and CDR2 sequences are SNHLY and FYNNEI. The CDR3 is made up of 16 amino acids. V shed 6 bases and J 10 bases; nucleotides not matched to a gene: 9. The CDR3 sequence is CASRGLAGGPFGEQFF. The CDR3 DNA follows: TGTGCCAGCAGGGGACTAGCGGGAGGGCCTTTCGGGGAGCAGTTCTTC.

The table lists this clone with a few counts. The chain uses TRBV5-8 and TRBJ1-1; the D gene is possibly TRBD1 (5 bases). This CDR3 is built from 13 residues. Trimming cost V 3 bases and J 6 bases, with 12 bases left between them. Per the germline V gene, CDR1 is SGHTS and CDR2 is YDEGEE. CDR3 DNA: TGTGCCAGCAGCTGGATGCAGGGCTCTGAAGCTTTCTTT. It is translated as CASSWMQGSEAFF.

This clone was counted a few times. V is TRBV7-9 and J is TRBJ2-1; D gene unclear. The CDR3 length is 12 residues. V lost 3 bases to trimming and J lost 7 bases, with 7 bases between them. The V gene's germline CDR1 is SEHNR and CDR2 FQNEAQ (reference sequence). For the CDR3, the DNA is TGTGCCAGCAGCTTCACCGGGAATGAGCAGTTCTTC. Translated, it gives CASSFTGNEQFF.

CDR3 nucleotides: TGCAATGTTAGCGGGTTTGAGCAGTTCTTC. Translating it yields CNVSGFEQFF. The genes are TRBV20-1 and TRBJ2-1, with 7 bases that match TRBD2. CDR1 and CDR2 from the germline V gene are DFQATT and SNEGSKA (reference sequence). This CDR3 is built from 10 residues.

The chain has TRBV5-6 and TRBJ2-3; D remains unclear. CDR1 and CDR2 (germline): SGHDT, YYEEEE. Trimming took 0 bases from V and 5 from J, leaving 16 bases between them. CDR3 size: 16 residues. The CDR3 loop reads CASSLGPRRYGDTQYF. The CDR3 nucleotides read TGTGCCAGCAGCTTGGGGCCCCGCCGGTACGGAGATACGCAGTATTTT. Supplemented by reference TRBV5-6 and TRBJ2-3, the full variable domain reads DAGVTQSPTHLIKTRGQQVTLRCSPKSGHDTVSWYQQALGQGPQFIFQYYEEEERQRGNFPDRFSGHQFPNYSSELNVNALLLGDSALYLCASSLGPRRYGDTQYFGPGTRLTVL.

The V gene is TRBV19, the J gene TRBJ1-1, with D unresolved. Germline V gene lookup returns CDR1 LNHDA and CDR2 SQIVND (reference sequence). Between the trimmed V and J ends, which lost 5 bases and 1 base, there was a span of 8 bases. The length of the CDR3 is 13 residues. Here the CDR3 DNA reads TGTGCCAGTAGTCATCAGACGAACACTGAAGCTTTCTTT. Translation: CASSHQTNTEAFF.

The rearrangement links TRBV11-2 to TRBJ2-5; D perhaps matches TRBD1 (5 bases). The CDR3 is 17 amino acids. The V gene lost 1 base and the J gene lost 5 bases, with 20 bases spanning the gap. CDR1 SGHAT and CDR2 FQNNGV come from the germline V gene. CDR3 in amino acids: CASSLAGRLGGAETQYF. CDR3 coding DNA: TGTGCCAGCAGCTTAGCGGGCAGATTGGGTGGGGCGGAGACCCAGTACTTC.

The CDR3 loop reads CASSMEWDRVIAKNIQYF. As DNA, the CDR3 is TGTGCCAGTAGTATGGAATGGGACAGGGTCATAGCCAAAAACATTCAGTACTTC. The V and J genes are TRBV19 and TRBJ2-4; TRBD1 agrees at 9 bases. The CDR3 covers 18 residues. V was pared by 3 bases and J by 0 bases, with 9 bases of the junction left unmatched. Per the germline V gene, CDR1 is LNHDA and CDR2 is SQIVND (reference sequence).

Comment on this clone: This could be a read error, since a much larger clone is one nucleotide away. This sequence joins TRBV2 and TRBJ2-5; TRBD1 might be the D (5 bases). The length of the CDR3 is 14 residues. Germline V lookup: CDR1 SNHLY, CDR2 FYNNEI. Trimming left V 1 base short and J 5 bases short, with 11 bases between. CDR3 nucleotides: TGTGCCAGCAGTGAAGGGCAGGGCTTGGAGACCCAGTACTTC. Translation: CASSEGQGLETQYF.

This chain uses TRBV7-2 with TRBJ2-3; 8 nucleotides match TRBD2. Trimming took 5 bases from V and 2 from J; bases not matched to a gene: 9. Germline-derived CDR1 and CDR2 are SGHTA and FQGNSA. The CDR3 loop spans 16 amino acids. CDR3 nucleotides: TGTGCCAGCAGCCCAGAGAGCGGGAGAAACACAGATACGCAGTATTTT. It codes for CASSPESGRNTDTQYF.

The chain recombines TRBV20-1 with TRBJ1-1; D remains unclear. Per the germline V gene, CDR1 is DFQATT and CDR2 is SNEGSKA (reference sequence). This CDR3 comprises 11 residues. This chain's CDR3 is CRVSGNTEAFF. As DNA, the CDR3 is TGCAGGGTTAGTGGGAACACTGAAGCTTTCTTT.

This chain connects TRBV21-1 to TRBJ1-1; the table's TRBD1 call for D was not verified on the DNA. TRBV21-1 is a known pseudogene. The CDR3 totals 16 residues. CDR3 sequence (DNA): TGTGCCAGCAGCACCCCCGGGGACAGGGGAGACACTGAAGCTTTCTTT. This encodes CASSTPGDRGDTEAFF.

V and J are TRBV14 and TRBJ1-3; the D gene is possibly TRBD1 (5 bases). The germline gives CDR1 SGHDN, CDR2 FVKESK. There are 15 residues in the CDR3. The V end was cut by 4 bases, the J end by 5 bases, with 15 bases between. CDR3 in DNA: TGTGCCAGCAGCCCTTGGGGCGTCACAAGAAACACCATATATTTT. As protein: CASSPWGVTRNTIYF.

This rearrangement joins TRBV30 to TRBJ1-1; D remains ambiguous. The CDR3 covers 13 residues. V was pared by 2 bases and J by 0 bases, with 7 bases between. Germline V gene lookup returns CDR1 GTSNPN and CDR2 SVGIG (reference sequence). CDR3 residues: CAWSQDLNTEAFF. The CDR3 bases are TGTGCCTGGAGTCAAGATCTGAACACTGAAGCTTTCTTT.

The chain recombines TRBV11-3 with TRBJ2-7; D possibly matches TRBD1 or TRBD2 (5 bases each). This CDR3 spans 14 amino acids. Deletions cut 3 bases from V and 4 bases from J, with 13 bases between. Germline V gene lookup returns CDR1 SGHNT and CDR2 YENEEA. The CDR3 here is CASSLTPEGYEQYF. As DNA, the CDR3 is TGTGCCAGCAGCTTGACACCAGAGGGGTACGAGCAGTACTTC. The whole variable domain, remainder taken from reference TRBV11-3 and TRBJ2-7, is EAGVVQSPRYKIIEKKQPVAFWCNPISGHNTLYWYLQNLGQGPELLIRYENEEAVDDSQLPKDRFSAERLKGVDSTLKIQPAELGDSAVYLCASSLTPEGYEQYFGPGTRLTVT.

The gene calls are TRBV19 and TRBJ1-2; 8 nucleotides agree with TRBD1. Germline CDR1 LNHDA, CDR2 SQIVND (reference sequence). V was pared by 5 bases and J by 8 bases, with 7 bases of the junction left unmatched. The CDR3 has 13 residues. The CDR3 coding sequence is TGTGCCAGTAGTCCCACAGGGGGAGGAGGCTACACCTTC. Amino acid sequence: CASSPTGGGGYTF.

The chain uses TRBV19 and TRBJ2-1; 15 bases align to TRBD2. The CDR3 has 14 amino acids. J was trimmed by 9 bases and V by 7 bases; bases with no gene match: 4. The germline CDR1 and CDR2 sequences are LNHDA and SQIVND (reference sequence). The CDR3 region has the DNA TGTGCCAGTAAGGGACTAGCGGGAGGAAGTGAGCAGTTCTTC. Residues: CASKGLAGGSEQFF.

V and J are TRBV4-1 and TRBJ2-7, with D hard to call. The germline V gene has CDR1 MGHRA and CDR2 YSYEKL. V lost 4 bases to trimming and J lost 4 bases, with 20 bases between them. This CDR3 has 16 amino acids. The CDR3 coding sequence is TGCGCCAGCAGCCGGAGCCTATCTGGGGATCGGTACGAGCAGTACTTC. This codes for CASSRSLSGDRYEQYF.

The J gene is TRBJ2-3, the V gene TRBV9; TRBD2 agrees at 8 bases. Germline V gene lookup returns CDR1 SGDLS and CDR2 YYNGEE. The CDR3 covers 14 residues. Trimming cost V 3 bases and J 2 bases; bases outside gene matches: 2. The CDR3 sequence is CASSASGYTDTQYF. The CDR3 nucleotides are TGTGCCAGCAGCGCTAGCGGGTACACAGATACGCAGTATTTT.

The chain uses TRBV2 and TRBJ1-1; no reliable D call. The CDR3 totals 13 residues. Germline CDR1 and CDR2: SNHLY and FYNNEI. Trimming took off 6 bases at V and 1 base at J, with 9 bases between the two ends. The CDR3 bases are TGTGCCAGCAGGGATACACCGAACACTGAAGCTTTCTTT. It specifies CASRDTPNTEAFF.